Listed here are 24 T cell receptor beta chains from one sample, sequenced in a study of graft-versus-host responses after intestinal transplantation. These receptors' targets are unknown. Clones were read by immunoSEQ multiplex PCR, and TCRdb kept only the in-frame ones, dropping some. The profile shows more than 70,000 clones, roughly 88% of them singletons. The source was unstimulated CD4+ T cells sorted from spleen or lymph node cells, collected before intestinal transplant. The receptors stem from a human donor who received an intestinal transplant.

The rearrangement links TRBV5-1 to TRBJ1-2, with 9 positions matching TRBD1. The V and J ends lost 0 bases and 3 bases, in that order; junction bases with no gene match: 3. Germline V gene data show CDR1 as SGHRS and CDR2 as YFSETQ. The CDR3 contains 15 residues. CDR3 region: CASSLAGQGHYGYTF. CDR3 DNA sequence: TGCGCCAGCAGCTTGGCCGGACAGGGGCACTATGGCTACACCTTC.

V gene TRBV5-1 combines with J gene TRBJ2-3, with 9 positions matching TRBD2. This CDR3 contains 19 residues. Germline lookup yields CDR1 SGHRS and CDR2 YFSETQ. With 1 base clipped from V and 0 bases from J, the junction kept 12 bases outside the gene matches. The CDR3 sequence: CASSLRDFKRGDSTDTQYF. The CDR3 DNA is TGCGCCAGCAGCTTGAGGGACTTCAAGCGGGGGGACAGCACAGATACGCAGTATTTT. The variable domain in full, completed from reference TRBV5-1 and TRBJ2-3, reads KAGVTQTPRYLIKTRGQQVTLSCSPISGHRSVSWYQQTPGQGLQFLFEYFSETQRNKGNFPGRFSGRQFSNSRSEMNVSTLELGDSALYLCASSLRDFKRGDSTDTQYFGPGTRLTVL.

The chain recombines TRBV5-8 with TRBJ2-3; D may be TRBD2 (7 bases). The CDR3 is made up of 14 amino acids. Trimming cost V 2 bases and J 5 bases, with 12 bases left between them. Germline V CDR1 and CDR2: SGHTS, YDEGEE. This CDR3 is CASSFRGGRDTQYF. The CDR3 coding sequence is TGTGCCAGCAGCTTTAGGGGGGGGCGAGATACGCAGTATTTT.

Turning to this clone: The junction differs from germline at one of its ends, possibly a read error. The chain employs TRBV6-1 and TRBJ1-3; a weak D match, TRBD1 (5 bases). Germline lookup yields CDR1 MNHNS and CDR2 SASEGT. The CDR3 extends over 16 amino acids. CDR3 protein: CVSSEVTAGTGNTIYF. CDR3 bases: TGTGTCAGCAGTGAAGTTACGGCAGGGACTGGAAACACCATATATTTT.

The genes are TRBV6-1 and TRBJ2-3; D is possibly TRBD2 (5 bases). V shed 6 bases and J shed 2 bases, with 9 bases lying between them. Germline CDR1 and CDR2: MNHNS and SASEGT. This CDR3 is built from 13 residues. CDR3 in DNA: TGTGCCAGCAGCCGCGGGTCCACAGATACGCAGTATTTT. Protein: CASSRGSTDTQYF.

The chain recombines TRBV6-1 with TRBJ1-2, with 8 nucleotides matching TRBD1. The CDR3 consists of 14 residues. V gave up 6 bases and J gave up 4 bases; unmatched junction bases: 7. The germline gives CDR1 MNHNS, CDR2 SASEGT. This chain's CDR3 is CASSRQGNGYGYTF. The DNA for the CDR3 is TGTGCCAGCAGCAGACAGGGGAATGGCTATGGCTACACCTTC.

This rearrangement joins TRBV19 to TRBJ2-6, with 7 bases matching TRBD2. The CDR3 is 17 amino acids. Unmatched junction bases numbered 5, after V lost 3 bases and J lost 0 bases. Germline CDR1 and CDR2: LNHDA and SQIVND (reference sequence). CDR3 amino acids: CASSIRGDSSGANVLTF. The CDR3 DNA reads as TGTGCCAGTAGTATCCGGGGGGATAGCTCTGGGGCCAACGTCCTGACTTTC.

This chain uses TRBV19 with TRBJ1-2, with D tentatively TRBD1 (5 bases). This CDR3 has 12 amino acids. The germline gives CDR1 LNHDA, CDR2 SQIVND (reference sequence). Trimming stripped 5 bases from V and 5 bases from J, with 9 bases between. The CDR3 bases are TGTGCCAGTAGTCCTCGACAGTATGGCTACACCTTC. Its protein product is CASSPRQYGYTF.

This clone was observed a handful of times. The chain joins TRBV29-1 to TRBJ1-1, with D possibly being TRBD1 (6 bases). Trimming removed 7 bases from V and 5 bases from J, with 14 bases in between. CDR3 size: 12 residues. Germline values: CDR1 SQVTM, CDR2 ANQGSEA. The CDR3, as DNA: TGCAGCGCAGCACAGGGACGAACTGAAGCTTTCTTT. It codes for CSAAQGRTEAFF.

CDR3 residues: CASSTPGTGGLETQYF. CDR3 in DNA: TGTGCCAGTAGTACTCCCGGGACAGGGGGCCTGGAGACCCAGTACTTC. The chain recombines TRBV19 with TRBJ2-5, with TRBD1 matching over 12 bases. The CDR3 spans 16 residues. Germline CDR1 LNHDA, CDR2 SQIVND (reference sequence). J was trimmed by 5 bases and V by 4 bases; bases with no gene match: 8.

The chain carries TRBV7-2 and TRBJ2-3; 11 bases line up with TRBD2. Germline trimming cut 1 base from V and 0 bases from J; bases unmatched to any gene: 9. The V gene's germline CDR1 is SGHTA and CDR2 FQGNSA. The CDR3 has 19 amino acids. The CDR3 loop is CASSLGRLAGGPSTDTQYF. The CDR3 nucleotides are TGTGCCAGCAGCTTAGGGCGGCTAGCGGGGGGTCCTAGCACAGATACGCAGTATTTT.

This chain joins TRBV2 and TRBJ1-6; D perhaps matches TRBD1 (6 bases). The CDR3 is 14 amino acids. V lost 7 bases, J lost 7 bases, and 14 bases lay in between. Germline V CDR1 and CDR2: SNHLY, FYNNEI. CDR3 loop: CASTLIRGNSPLHF. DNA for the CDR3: TGTGCCAGCACCCTCATAAGGGGGAATTCACCCCTCCACTTT.

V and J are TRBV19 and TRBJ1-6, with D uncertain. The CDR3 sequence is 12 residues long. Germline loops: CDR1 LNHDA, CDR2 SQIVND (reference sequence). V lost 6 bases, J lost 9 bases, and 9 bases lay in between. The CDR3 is CASRAGGSPLHF. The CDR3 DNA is TGTGCCAGTAGGGCCGGAGGTTCACCCCTCCACTTT.

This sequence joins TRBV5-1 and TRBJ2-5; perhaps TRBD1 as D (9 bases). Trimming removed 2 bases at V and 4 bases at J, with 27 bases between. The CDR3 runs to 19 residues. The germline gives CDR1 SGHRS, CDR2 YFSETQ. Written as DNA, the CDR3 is TGCGCCAGCAGCTTTGGTGGTACGGGGGGGACAGGGACTCCAGAGACCCAGTACTTC. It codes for CASSFGGTGGTGTPETQYF.

In DNA, the CDR3 is TGTGCCAGCAGTGCCCTACTAGCGGGGGGGCTTGATACGCAGTATTTT. Protein product: CASSALLAGGLDTQYF. V usage is TRBV6-6 and J usage is TRBJ2-3; 13 positions match TRBD2. This CDR3 region has 16 residues. The germline V gene has CDR1 MNHNY and CDR2 SVGAGI (reference sequence). Trimming took 5 bases from V and 6 from J; bases not matched to a gene: 8.

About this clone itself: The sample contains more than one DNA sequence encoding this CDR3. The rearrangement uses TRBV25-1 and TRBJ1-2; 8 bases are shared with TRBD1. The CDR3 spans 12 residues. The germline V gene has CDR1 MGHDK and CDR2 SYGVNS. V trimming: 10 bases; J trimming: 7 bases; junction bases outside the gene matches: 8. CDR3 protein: CATQQGAVGYTF. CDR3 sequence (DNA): TGTGCCACCCAGCAGGGGGCGGTTGGCTACACCTTC.

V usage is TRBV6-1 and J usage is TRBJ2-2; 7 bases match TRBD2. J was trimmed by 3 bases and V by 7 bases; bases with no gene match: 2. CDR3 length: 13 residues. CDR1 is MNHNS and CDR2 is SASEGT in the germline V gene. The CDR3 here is CASIRGDTGELFF. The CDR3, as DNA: TGTGCCAGCATTCGGGGGGACACCGGGGAGCTGTTTTTT.

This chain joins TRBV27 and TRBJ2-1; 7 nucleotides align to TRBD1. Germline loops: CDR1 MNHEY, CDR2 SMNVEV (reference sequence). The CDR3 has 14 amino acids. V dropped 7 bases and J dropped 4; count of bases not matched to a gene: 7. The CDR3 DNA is TGTGCCAGCACCTCCGGGACAGTTTACAATGAGCAGTTCTTC. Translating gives CASTSGTVYNEQFF.

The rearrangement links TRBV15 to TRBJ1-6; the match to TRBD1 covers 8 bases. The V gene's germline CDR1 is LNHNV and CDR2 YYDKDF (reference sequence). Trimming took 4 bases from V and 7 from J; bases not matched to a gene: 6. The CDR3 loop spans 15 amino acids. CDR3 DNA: TGTGCCACCAGCAAAGACAGGGGAAGGAATTCACCCCTCCACTTT. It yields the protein CATSKDRGRNSPLHF. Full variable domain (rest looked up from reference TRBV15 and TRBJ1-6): DAMVIQNPRYQVTQFGKPVTLSCSQTLNHNVMYWYQQKSSQAPKLLFHYYDKDFNNEADTPDNFQSRRPNTSFCFLDIRSPGLGDTAMYLCATSKDRGRNSPLHFGNGTRLTVT.

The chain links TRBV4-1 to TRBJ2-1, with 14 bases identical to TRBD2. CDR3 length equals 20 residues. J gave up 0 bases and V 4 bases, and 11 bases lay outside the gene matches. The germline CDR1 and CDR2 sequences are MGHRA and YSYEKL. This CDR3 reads CASSLLAGLAGVLSYNEQFF. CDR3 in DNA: TGCGCCAGCAGCCTCCTGGCGGGACTAGCGGGGGTTCTCTCCTACAATGAGCAGTTCTTC.

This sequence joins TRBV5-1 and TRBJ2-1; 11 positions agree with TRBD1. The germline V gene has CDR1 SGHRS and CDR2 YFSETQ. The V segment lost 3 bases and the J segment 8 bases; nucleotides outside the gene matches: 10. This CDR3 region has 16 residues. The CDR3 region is CASSSKGTGGTYEQFF. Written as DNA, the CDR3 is TGCGCCAGCAGCTCAAAAGGGACAGGGGGGACGTATGAGCAGTTCTTC.

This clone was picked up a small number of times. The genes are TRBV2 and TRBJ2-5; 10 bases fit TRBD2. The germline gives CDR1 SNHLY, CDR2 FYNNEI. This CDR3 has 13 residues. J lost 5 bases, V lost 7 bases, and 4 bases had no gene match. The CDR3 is CASNLAGVETQYF. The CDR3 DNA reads TGTGCCAGCAACCTAGCGGGGGTGGAGACCCAGTACTTC.

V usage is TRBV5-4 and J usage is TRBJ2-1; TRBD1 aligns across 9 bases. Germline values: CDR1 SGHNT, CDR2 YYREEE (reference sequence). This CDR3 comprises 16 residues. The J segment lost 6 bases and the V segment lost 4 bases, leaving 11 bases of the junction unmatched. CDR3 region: CASSHTGTGPINEQFF. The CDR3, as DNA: TGTGCCAGCAGCCATACCGGGACAGGGCCCATCAATGAGCAGTTCTTC.

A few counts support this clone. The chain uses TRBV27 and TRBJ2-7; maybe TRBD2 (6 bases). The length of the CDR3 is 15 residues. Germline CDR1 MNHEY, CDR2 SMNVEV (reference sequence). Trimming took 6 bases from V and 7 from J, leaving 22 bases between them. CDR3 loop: CASRPRGTPGEEQYF. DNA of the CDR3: TGTGCCAGCAGGCCCCGGGGGACTCCGGGCGAAGAGCAGTACTTC.